This T cell receptor (beta chain) was captured by sequencing in a study of blood T cell repertoires in COVID-19. Assay: immunoSEQ multiplex PCR; the TCRdb copy retains only in-frame clones and omits some. The data show about 180,000 clones, roughly 84% seen once. The sequence was collected from a woman older than 75 with active or convalescent COVID-19. Sequencing was done on a sample of peripheral blood.

The CDR3 loop is CASSLAGLSNTGELFF. In DNA form, the CDR3 reads TGCGCCAGCAGCTTGGCGGGGTTGAGTAACACCGGGGAGCTGTTTTTT. This rearrangement joins TRBV5-1 to TRBJ2-2, with a tentative D call TRBD2 (5 bases). V lost 0 bases and J 2 bases, leaving 11 bases between the germline ends. The germline V gene has CDR1 SGHRS and CDR2 YFSETQ. The CDR3 has 16 residues.